The 2 T cell receptor beta chains listed next were all sequenced from one sample in a study of blood T cell repertoires in COVID-19. The protocol was immunoSEQ multiplex PCR, while the TCRdb copy is restricted to in-frame clones and leaves out a portion. The profile covers 84,000 or so clones, with roughly 78% appearing a single time and roughly a third taken by the ten largest. Sequenced input: peripheral blood. All receptors come from a man in his fifties or sixties with COVID-19, enrolled during active disease.

This sequence joins TRBV7-3 and TRBJ2-7; TRBD2 might be the D (6 bases). The length of the CDR3 is 14 residues. The ends were cut back, 5 bases at V and 2 bases at J, with 13 bases in the middle. Germline lookup yields CDR1 SGHTA and CDR2 FQGTGA. Here the CDR3 DNA reads TGTGCCAGCAGCCCCGGAGGGAGCGCCTACGAGCAGTACTTC. Amino acids: CASSPGGSAYEQYF.

A few counts support this clone. The chain combines TRBV19 with TRBJ1-5; weak D call: TRBD1 (5 bases). The CDR3 extends over 15 amino acids. V was clipped by 5 bases and J by 9 bases, with 20 bases between them. The V gene's germline CDR1 is LNHDA and CDR2 SQIVND (reference sequence). The DNA of the CDR3 is TGTGCCAGTAGTCCAACCCTTGACAGATTAGCGCCCCAGCATTTT. Translation gives CASSPTLDRLAPQHF.